Detailed here is one T cell receptor (beta chain). Its antigen is still unknown. The CDR3 runs 15 residues. Losses at the gene ends were 2 bases for V and 4 bases for J; bases not matched to a gene: 5. Germline CDR1 and CDR2: SGHRS and YFSETQ. The data are from a study of cytomegalovirus exposure and HLA in healthy donors. PCR was performed using 60 Vbeta and 13 Jbeta primers. Method: immunoSEQ multiplex PCR; TCRdb's copy keeps in-frame clones and lacks some. Here the sample spans about 69,000 clones, 74% being singletons. Study-wide points: Several of the most significant clusters appeared, in a later analysis, to be linked to common viral pathogens. Presence/absence analysis assumed near-uniform sequencing depth across donors.

This clonotype was obtained from a woman in her sixties or seventies in good health and CMV-seropositive. The chain joins TRBV5-1 to TRBJ1-1; 10 nucleotides align to TRBD1. The source material was PBMCs. In DNA, the CDR3 is TGCGCCAGCAGCTTTAACGGACAGGGGGTCACTGAAGCTTTCTTT. This sequence encodes CASSFNGQGVTEAFF.